Presented here are 14 T cell receptor beta chains from one specimen sequenced in a study of vaccination effects on CD4 cells after COVID-19. After around nine days in culture, the CD4+ T cells were isolated. Everyone in the study got two shots of either the BNT162b2 or mRNA-1273 vaccine. These receptors are not linked to any known antigen. TCRdb's table, derived via immunoSEQ multiplex PCR, lists solely in-frame clones and lacks some. The table includes fewer than 75,000 clones, approximately 80% detected once. The sequencing here drew on CD4+ T cells from PBMCs cultured without peptide, taken after COVID-19 vaccination. All receptors derive from a human donor who received a COVID-19 vaccine.

A single count supports this clone. The chain carries TRBV5-5 and TRBJ1-2; D uncertain. Deletions cut 4 bases from V and 5 bases from J, with 9 bases between. CDR3 length: 12 residues. The germline gives CDR1 SGHKS, CDR2 YYEKEE (reference sequence). CDR3 nucleotides: TGTGCCAGCAGCCGCCCGGAATATGGCTACACCTTC. Its protein is CASSRPEYGYTF. The variable domain in full, with the rest retrieved from reference TRBV5-5 and TRBJ1-2, is DAGVTQSPTHLIKTRGQQVTLRCSPISGHKSVSWYQQVLGQGPQFIFQYYEKEERGRGNFPDRFSARQFPNYSSELNVNALLLGDSALYLCASSRPEYGYTFGSGTRLTVV.

CDR3 protein: CASSPRDRNQPQHF. The CDR3 DNA is TGTGCCAGCAGTCCAAGGGACAGGAATCAGCCCCAGCATTTT. V and J are TRBV7-8 and TRBJ1-5; 8 bases fit TRBD1. V was clipped by 6 bases and J by 4 bases; unmatched bases: 5. Looked up from germline, CDR1 is SGHVS and CDR2 is FQNEAQ. This CDR3 has 14 amino acids. The variable domain in full, with the rest retrieved from reference TRBV7-8 and TRBJ1-5, is GAGVSQSPRYKVAKRGQDVALRCDPISGHVSLFWYQQALGQGPEFLTYFQNEAQLDKSGLPSDRFFAERPEGSVSTLKIQRTQQEDSAVYLCASSPRDRNQPQHFGDGTRLSIL.

This sequence joins TRBV9 and TRBJ1-1; weak D call: TRBD1 (5 bases). V dropped 2 bases and J dropped 1 base, with 9 bases sitting between them. Per germline, CDR1 SGDLS and CDR2 YYNGEE. This CDR3 has 14 amino acids. CDR3 region: CASSVGGSNTEAFF. The CDR3 DNA reads TGTGCCAGCAGCGTTGGGGGGTCGAACACTGAAGCTTTCTTT.

The chain has TRBV5-8 and TRBJ1-2; no clear D. Germline V lookup: CDR1 SGHTS, CDR2 YDEGEE. The CDR3 is 9 residues long. V was cut by 4 bases and J by 8 bases, with 3 bases left in between. In DNA, the CDR3 is TGTGCCAGCAGCCGAGGCTACACCTTC. Its translation: CASSRGYTF.

In its sample, this clone was seen once. The chain is built from TRBV30 and TRBJ1-1; no clear D. The CDR3 is 11 residues long. V lost 1 base and J lost 8, with 8 bases in between. Germline V gives CDR1 GTSNPN, CDR2 SVGIG (reference sequence). The CDR3 DNA reads as TGTGCCTGGAGTGGTGGCAGGGAAGCTTTCTTT. This translates into CAWSGGREAFF.

DNA of the CDR3: TGTGCCAGCACTTATAGTATTACCGGGGAGCTGTTTTTT. This codes for CASTYSITGELFF. This chain uses TRBV9 with TRBJ2-2; D is undetermined. The germline gives CDR1 SGDLS, CDR2 YYNGEE. The V and J ends lost 6 bases and 5 bases respectively, with 11 bases between them. This CDR3 has 13 residues.

The chain carries TRBV5-8 and TRBJ2-2; TRBD2 is a possible D gene (7 bases). There are 16 residues in the CDR3. The V and J ends lost 4 bases and 4 bases respectively, with 17 bases between them. Per germline, CDR1 SGHTS and CDR2 YDEGEE. CDR3 protein: CASSAGWGGRTGELFF. The CDR3 DNA sequence: TGTGCCAGCAGCGCTGGCTGGGGGGGCCGCACCGGGGAGCTGTTTTTT.

The J gene is TRBJ2-2, the V gene TRBV6-6; no definite D call. V lost 9 bases, J lost 3 bases, and 14 bases lay in between. The CDR3 is made up of 14 amino acids. Per the germline V gene, CDR1 is MNHNY and CDR2 is SVGAGI (reference sequence). This chain's CDR3 is CASSMDQYTGELFF. The CDR3 DNA follows: TGTGCCAGTTCGATGGACCAATACACCGGGGAGCTGTTTTTT.

The V gene is TRBV6-5, the J gene TRBJ1-1; the match to TRBD1 covers 7 bases. Germline assignment: CDR1 MNHEY and CDR2 SVGAGI. J lost 2 bases, V lost 6 bases, and 3 bases had no gene match. This CDR3 spans 13 amino acids. CDR3 amino acids: CASRGTANTEAFF. CDR3 bases: TGTGCCAGCAGGGGGACAGCTAACACTGAAGCTTTCTTT.

The rearrangement uses TRBV28 and TRBJ1-5; no clear D gene. CDR1 MDHEN and CDR2 SYDVKM come from the germline V gene. This CDR3 spans 16 amino acids. V lost 5 bases, J lost 1 base, and 15 bases lay in between. Here the CDR3 reads CASSPQGLQSNQPQHF. The CDR3 region has the DNA TGTGCCAGCAGTCCGCAAGGGCTACAAAGCAATCAGCCCCAGCATTTT.

This clone has only one observation. J is TRBJ2-3 and V is TRBV4-2; 7 positions agree with TRBD2. This CDR3 contains 16 residues. Germline V lookup: CDR1 LGHNA, CDR2 YNFKEQ. The J segment lost 0 bases and the V segment lost 1 base, leaving 4 bases of the junction unmatched. The CDR3 DNA reads as TGTGCCAGCAGCCAAGTAGGGCGGGGGAGCACAGATACGCAGTATTTT. This codes for CASSQVGRGSTDTQYF.

The chain combines TRBV2 with TRBJ2-7; D remains unclear. In germline, CDR1 is SNHLY, CDR2 FYNNEI. Trimming removed 2 bases at V and 0 bases at J, with 17 bases between. CDR3 length equals 17 residues. CDR3 nucleotide sequence: TGTGCCAGCAGTGAACATTTCCGGGCCTCGTTCTCCTACGAGCAGTACGTC. This translates into CASSEHFRASFSYEQYV.

This sequence joins TRBV5-4 and TRBJ1-5, with D unclear. The V and J ends lost 4 bases and 1 base respectively, with 9 bases between them. In germline, CDR1 is SGHNT, CDR2 YYREEE (reference sequence). The CDR3 has 14 amino acids. CDR3 nucleotides: TGTGCCAGCAGCACGGCGGGGAGCAATCAGCCCCAGCATTTT. Its protein is CASSTAGSNQPQHF. Supplemented by reference TRBV5-4 and TRBJ1-5, the full variable domain reads ETGVTQSPTHLIKTRGQQVTLRCSSQSGHNTVSWYQQALGQGPQFIFQYYREEENGRGNFPPRFSGLQFPNYSSELNVNALELDDSALYLCASSTAGSNQPQHFGDGTRLSIL.

This rearrangement joins TRBV30 to TRBJ1-4; no clear D gene. V was clipped by 0 bases and J by 0 bases, with 8 bases between them. The length of the CDR3 is 15 residues. In germline, CDR1 is GTSNPN, CDR2 SVGIG (reference sequence). The DNA for the CDR3 is TGTGCCTGGAGTGTACTACGGGCAACTAATGAAAAACTGTTTTTT. This gives the protein CAWSVLRATNEKLFF.